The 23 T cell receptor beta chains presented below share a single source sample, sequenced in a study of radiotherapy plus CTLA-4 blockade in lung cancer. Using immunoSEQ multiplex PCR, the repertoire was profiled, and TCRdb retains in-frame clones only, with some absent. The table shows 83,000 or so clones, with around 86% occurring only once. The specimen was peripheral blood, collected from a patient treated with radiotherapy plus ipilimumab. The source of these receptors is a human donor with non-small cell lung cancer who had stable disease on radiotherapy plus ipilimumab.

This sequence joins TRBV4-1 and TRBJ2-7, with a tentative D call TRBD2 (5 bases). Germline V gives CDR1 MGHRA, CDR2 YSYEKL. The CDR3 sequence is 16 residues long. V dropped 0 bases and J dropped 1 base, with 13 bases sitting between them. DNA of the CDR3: TGCGCCAGCAGCCAAGAAAGAGGAGGCCCGTCCTACGAGCAGTACTTC. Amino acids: CASSQERGGPSYEQYF.

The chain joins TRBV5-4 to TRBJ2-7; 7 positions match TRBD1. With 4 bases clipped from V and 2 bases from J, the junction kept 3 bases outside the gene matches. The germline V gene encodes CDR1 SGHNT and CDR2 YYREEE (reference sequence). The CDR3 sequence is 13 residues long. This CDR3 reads CASSGGQTYEQYF. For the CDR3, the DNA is TGTGCCAGCAGCGGGGGACAGACCTACGAGCAGTACTTC.

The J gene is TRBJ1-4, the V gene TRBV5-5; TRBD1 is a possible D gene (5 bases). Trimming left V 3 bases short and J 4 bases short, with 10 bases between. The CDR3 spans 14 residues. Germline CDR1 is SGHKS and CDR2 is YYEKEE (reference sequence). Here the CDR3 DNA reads TGTGCCAGCAGCTACGGGACCTTTAATGAAAAACTGTTTTTT. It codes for CASSYGTFNEKLFF.

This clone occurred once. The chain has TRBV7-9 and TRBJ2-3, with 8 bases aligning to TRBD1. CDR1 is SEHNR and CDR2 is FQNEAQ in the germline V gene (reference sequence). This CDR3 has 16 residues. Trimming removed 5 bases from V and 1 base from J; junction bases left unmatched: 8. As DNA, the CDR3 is TGTGCCAGCAGCCCGAAGACAGGGGTTCGCACAGATACGCAGTATTTT. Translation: CASSPKTGVRTDTQYF.

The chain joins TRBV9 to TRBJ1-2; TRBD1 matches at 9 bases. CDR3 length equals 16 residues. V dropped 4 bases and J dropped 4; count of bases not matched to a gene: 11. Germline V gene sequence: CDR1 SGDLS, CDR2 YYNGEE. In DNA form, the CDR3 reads TGTGCCAGCAGCCCAGGAGGACAGGGGATCGGCTATGGCTACACCTTC. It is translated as CASSPGGQGIGYGYTF.

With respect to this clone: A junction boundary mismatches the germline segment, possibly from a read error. The DNA of the CDR3 is TGTGCTAGCAGTTTGCAGCCGGAGGACAATGAGCAGTTCTTC. This sequence encodes CASSLQPEDNEQFF. This chain connects TRBV7-7 to TRBJ2-1; tentative D call: TRBD2 (5 bases). The CDR3 contains 14 residues. Germline CDR1 and CDR2: SSHAT and FNYEAQ (reference sequence).

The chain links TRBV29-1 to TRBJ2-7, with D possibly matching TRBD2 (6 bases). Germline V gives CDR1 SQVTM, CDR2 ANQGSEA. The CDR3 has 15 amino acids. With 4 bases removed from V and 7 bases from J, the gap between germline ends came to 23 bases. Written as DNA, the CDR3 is TGCAGCGTTGGGGGGATTTCTTACACTAGCTCAGAGCAGTACTTC. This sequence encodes CSVGGISYTSSEQYF.

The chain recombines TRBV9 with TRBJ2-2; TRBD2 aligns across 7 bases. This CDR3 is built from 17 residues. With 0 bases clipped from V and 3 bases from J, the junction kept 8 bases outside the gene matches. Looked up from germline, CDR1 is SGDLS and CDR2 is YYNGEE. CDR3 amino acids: CASSVVKGGLDTGELFF. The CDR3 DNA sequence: TGTGCCAGCAGCGTAGTAAAGGGAGGGTTAGACACCGGGGAGCTGTTTTTT. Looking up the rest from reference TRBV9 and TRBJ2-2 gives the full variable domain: DSGVTQTPKHLITATGQRVTLRCSPRSGDLSVYWYQQSLDQGLQFLIQYYNGEERAKGNILERFSAQQFPDLHSELNLSSLELGDSALYFCASSVVKGGLDTGELFFGEGSRLTVL.

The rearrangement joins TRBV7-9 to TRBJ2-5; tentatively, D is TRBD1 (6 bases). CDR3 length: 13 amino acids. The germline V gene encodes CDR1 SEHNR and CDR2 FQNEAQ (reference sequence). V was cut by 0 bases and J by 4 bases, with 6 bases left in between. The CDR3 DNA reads TGTGCCAGCAGCTTAGCAGGGGGAGAGACCCAGTACTTC. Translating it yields CASSLAGGETQYF.

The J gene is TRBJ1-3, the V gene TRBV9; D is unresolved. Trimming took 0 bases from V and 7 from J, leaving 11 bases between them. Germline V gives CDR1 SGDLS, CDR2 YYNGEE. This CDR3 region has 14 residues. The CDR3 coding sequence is TGTGCCAGCAGCGTAGTTGAGTCAGCGAACACCATATATTTT. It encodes CASSVVESANTIYF.

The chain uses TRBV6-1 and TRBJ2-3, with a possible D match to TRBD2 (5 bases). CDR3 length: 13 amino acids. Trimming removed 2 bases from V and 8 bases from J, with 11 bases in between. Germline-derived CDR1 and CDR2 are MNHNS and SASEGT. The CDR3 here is CASSESRAATQYF. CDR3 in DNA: TGTGCCAGCAGTGAATCCCGAGCGGCTACGCAGTATTTT.

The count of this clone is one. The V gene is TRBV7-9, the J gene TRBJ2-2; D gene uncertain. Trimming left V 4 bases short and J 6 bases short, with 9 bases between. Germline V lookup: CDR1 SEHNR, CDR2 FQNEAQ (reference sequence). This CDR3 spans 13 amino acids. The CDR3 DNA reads TGTGCCAGCAGCTCCTGGCAATCCGGGGAGCTGTTTTTT. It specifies CASSSWQSGELFF.

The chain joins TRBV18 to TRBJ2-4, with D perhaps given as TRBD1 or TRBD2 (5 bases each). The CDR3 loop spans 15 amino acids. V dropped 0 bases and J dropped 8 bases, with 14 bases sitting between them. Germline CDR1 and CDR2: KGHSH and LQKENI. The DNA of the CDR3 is TGTGCCAGCTCACCACCCGGTTTTGGGGGAGACATTCAGTACTTC. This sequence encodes CASSPPGFGGDIQYF. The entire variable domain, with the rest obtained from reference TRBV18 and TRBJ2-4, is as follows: NAGVMQNPRHLVRRRGQEARLRCSPMKGHSHVYWYRQLPEEGLKFMVYLQKENIIDESGMPKERFSAEFPKEGPSILRIQQVVRGDSAAYFCASSPPGFGGDIQYFGAGTRLSVL.

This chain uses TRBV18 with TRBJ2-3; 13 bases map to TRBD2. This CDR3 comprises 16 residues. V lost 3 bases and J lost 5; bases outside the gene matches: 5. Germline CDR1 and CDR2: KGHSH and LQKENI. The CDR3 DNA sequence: TGTGCCAGCTCACCTACTAGCGGGGGGGCCGGAGATACGCAGTATTTT. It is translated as CASSPTSGGAGDTQYF.

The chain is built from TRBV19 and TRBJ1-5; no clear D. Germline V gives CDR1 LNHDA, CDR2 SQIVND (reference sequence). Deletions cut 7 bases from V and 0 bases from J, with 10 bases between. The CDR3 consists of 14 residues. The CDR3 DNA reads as TGTGCCAGTAACAACCCATATAGCAATCAGCCCCAGCATTTT. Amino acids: CASNNPYSNQPQHF.

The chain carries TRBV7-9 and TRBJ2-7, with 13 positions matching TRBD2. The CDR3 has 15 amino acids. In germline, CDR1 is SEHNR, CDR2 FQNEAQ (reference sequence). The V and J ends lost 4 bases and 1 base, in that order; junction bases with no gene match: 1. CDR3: CASSSTSGGSYEQYF. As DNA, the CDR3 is TGTGCCAGCAGCTCGACTAGCGGGGGGTCCTACGAGCAGTACTTC.

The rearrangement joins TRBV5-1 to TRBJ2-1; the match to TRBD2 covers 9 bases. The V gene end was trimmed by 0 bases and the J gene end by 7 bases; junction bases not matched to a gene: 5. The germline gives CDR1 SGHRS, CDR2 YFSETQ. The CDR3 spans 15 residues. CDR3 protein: CASSLVASGKNEQFF. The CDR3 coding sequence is TGCGCCAGCAGCTTGGTTGCTAGCGGGAAGAATGAGCAGTTCTTC.

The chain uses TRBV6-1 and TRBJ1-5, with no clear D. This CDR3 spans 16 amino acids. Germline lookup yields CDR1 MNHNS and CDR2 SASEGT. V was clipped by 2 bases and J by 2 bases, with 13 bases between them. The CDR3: CASSERPLGGNQPQHF. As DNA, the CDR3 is TGTGCCAGCAGTGAAAGACCTTTGGGAGGCAATCAGCCCCAGCATTTT.

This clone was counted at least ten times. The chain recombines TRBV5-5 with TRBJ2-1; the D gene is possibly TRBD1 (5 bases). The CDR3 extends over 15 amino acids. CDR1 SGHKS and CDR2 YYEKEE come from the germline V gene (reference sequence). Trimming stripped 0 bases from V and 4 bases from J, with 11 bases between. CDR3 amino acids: CASSLGVTAYNEQFF. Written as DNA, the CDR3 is TGTGCCAGCAGCTTGGGGGTGACAGCATACAATGAGCAGTTCTTC. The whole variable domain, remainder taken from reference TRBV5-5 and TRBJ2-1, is DAGVTQSPTHLIKTRGQQVTLRCSPISGHKSVSWYQQVLGQGPQFIFQYYEKEERGRGNFPDRFSARQFPNYSSELNVNALLLGDSALYLCASSLGVTAYNEQFFGPGTRLTVL.

The CDR3 DNA sequence: TGTGCCAGCAGCTACGGCGGGAGGGCCTACGAGCAGTACTTC. It encodes CASSYGGRAYEQYF. The chain is built from TRBV7-2 and TRBJ2-7, with 9 bases fitting TRBD2. Germline loops: CDR1 SGHTA, CDR2 FQGNSA. V lost 4 bases to trimming and J lost 2 bases; unmatched junction nucleotides: 3. The CDR3 runs 14 residues.

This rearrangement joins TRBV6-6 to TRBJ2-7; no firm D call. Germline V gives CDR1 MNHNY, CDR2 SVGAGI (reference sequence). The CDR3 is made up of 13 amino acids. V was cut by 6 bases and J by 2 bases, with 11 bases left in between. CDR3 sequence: CASSREAPYEQYF. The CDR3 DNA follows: TGTGCCAGCAGCCGCGAGGCCCCCTACGAGCAGTACTTC.

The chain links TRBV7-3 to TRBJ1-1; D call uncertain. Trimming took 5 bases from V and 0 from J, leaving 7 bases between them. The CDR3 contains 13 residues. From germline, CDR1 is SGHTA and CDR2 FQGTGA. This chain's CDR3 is CASSASMNTEAFF. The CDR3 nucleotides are TGTGCCAGCAGCGCCTCAATGAACACTGAAGCTTTCTTT.

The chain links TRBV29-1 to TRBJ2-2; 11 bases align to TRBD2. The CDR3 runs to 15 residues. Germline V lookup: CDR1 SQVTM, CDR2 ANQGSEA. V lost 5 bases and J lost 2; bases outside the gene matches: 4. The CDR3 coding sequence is TGCAGCGTTCCCGGGACTAGCGGTAACACCGGGGAGCTGTTTTTT. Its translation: CSVPGTSGNTGELFF.